The source of this T cell receptor beta chain is a study of OX40 agonist ivuxolimab in advanced cancers. Looking at the study overall: Patients were given ivuxolimab, an antibody that agonizes OX40 (CD134).

Overall study findings and caveats: Average numbers of expanded clones were greater in CD8+ T cells than in CD4+.

V was trimmed by 5 bases and J by 1 base, leaving 23 bases between them. The germline V gene has CDR1 SGHAT and CDR2 FQNNGV. The CDR3 covers 18 residues. This clone was seen only once. Its antigen remains unidentified. The method was immunoSEQ multiplex PCR; TCRdb's version includes in-frame clones alone and lacks a portion of them. The data show roughly 23,000 clones, approximately 77% seen once. Sampled blood was obtained at baseline, cycle 4 day 1, and cycle 7 day 1. V gene TRBV11-2 combines with J gene TRBJ2-5; D might be TRBD1 (5 bases). The TCR sequence derives from an adult with an advanced solid tumor such as melanoma, head and neck, liver or kidney cancer. The source material was CD4+ or CD8+ T cells sorted from blood, sampled in a trial of the OX40 agonist ivuxolimab. CDR3 residues: CASSLSVRMGRSQETQYF. The CDR3 region has the DNA TGTGCCAGCAGCCTTTCCGTGCGGATGGGGCGGAGCCAAGAGACCCAGTACTTC.